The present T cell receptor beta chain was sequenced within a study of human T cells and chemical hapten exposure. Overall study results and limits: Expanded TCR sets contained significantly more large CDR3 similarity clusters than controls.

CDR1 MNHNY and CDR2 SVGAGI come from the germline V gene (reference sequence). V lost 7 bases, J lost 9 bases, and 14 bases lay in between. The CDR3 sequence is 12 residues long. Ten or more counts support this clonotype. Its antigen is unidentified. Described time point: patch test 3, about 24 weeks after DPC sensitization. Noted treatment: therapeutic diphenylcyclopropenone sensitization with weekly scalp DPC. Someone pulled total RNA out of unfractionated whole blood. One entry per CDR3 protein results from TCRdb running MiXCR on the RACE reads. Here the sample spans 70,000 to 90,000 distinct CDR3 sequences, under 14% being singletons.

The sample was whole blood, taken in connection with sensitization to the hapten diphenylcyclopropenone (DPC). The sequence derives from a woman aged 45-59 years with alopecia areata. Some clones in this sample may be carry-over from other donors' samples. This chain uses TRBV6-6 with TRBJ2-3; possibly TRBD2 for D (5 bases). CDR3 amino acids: CASNTASWTQYF. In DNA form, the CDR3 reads TGTGCCAGCAATACTGCTAGCTGGACGCAGTATTTT.